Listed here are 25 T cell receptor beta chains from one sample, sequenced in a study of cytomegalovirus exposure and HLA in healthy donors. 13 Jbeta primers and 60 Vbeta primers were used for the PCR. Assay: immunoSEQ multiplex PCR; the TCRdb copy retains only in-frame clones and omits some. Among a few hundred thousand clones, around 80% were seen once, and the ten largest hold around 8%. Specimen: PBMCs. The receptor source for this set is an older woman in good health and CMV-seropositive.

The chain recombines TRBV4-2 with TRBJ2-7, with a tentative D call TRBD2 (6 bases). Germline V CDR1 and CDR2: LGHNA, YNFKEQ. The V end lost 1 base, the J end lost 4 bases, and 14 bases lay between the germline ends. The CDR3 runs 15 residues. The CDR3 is CASSQGEAYLYEQYF. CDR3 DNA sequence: TGTGCCAGCAGCCAAGGGGAGGCCTACCTGTACGAGCAGTACTTC.

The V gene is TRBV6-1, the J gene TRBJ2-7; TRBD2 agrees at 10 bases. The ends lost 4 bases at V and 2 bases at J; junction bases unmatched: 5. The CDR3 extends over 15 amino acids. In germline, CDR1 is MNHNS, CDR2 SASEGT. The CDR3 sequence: CASSVQREGPYEQYF. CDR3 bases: TGTGCCAGCAGTGTACAGCGGGAGGGCCCCTACGAGCAGTACTTC.

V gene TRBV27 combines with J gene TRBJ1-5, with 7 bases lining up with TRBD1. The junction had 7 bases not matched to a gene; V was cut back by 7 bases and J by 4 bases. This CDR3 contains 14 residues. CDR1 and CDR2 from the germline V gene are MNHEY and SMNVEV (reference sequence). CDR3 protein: CASKFQGVNQPQHF. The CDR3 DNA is TGTGCCAGCAAGTTTCAGGGGGTGAATCAGCCCCAGCATTTT.

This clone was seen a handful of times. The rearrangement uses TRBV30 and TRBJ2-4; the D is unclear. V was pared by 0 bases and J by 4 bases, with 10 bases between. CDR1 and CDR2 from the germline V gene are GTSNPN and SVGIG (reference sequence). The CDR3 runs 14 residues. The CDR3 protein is CAWSVRFRKNIQYF. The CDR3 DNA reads TGTGCCTGGAGTGTACGGTTTAGAAAAAACATTCAGTACTTC.

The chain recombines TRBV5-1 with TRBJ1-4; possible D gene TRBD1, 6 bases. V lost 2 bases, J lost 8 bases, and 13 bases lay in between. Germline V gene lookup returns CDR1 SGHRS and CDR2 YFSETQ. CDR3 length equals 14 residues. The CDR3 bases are TGCGCCAGCAGCTTAACAGGGCTGGGAGAAAAACTGTTTTTT. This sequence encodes CASSLTGLGEKLFF.

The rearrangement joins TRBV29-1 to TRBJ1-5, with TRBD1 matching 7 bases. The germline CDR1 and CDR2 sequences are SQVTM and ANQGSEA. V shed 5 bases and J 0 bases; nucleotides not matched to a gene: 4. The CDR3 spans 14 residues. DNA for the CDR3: TGCAGCGTTAGACAGGGAGGTAGCAATCAGCCCCAGCATTTT. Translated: CSVRQGGSNQPQHF.

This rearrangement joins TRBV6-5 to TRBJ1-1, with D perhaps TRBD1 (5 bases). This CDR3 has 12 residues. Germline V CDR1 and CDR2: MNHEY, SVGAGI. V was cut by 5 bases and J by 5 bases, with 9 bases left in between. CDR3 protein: CASSPGRTEAFF. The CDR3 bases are TGTGCCAGCAGTCCAGGGAGGACTGAAGCTTTCTTT.

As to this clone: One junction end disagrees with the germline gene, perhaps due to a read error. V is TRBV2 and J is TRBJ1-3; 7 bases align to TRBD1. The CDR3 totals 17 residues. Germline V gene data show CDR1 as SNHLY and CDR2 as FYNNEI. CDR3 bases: TGTGCCAGCAGTGCCCGACGACAGGGCGGGCCTGGAAACATCATATATTTT. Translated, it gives CASSARRQGGPGNIIYF.

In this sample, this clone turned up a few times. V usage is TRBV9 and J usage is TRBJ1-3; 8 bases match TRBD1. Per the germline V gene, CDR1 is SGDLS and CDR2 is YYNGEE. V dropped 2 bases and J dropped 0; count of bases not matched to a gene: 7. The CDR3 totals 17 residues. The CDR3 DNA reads TGTGCCAGCAGCGTCACAGGACAGGGCTCCTCTGGAAACACCATATATTTT. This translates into CASSVTGQGSSGNTIYF.

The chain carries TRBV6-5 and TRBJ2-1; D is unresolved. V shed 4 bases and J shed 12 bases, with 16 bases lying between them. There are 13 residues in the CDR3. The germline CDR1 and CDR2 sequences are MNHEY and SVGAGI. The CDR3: CASSSTSLVVQFF. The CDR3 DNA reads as TGTGCCAGCAGTTCTACCTCCCTTGTCGTGCAGTTCTTC.

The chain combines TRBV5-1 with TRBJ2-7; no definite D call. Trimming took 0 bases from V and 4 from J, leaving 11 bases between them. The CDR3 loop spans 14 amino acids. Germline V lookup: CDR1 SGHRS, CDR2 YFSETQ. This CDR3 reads CASSLEAALYEQYF. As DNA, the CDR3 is TGCGCCAGCAGCTTGGAGGCGGCGTTGTACGAGCAGTACTTC.

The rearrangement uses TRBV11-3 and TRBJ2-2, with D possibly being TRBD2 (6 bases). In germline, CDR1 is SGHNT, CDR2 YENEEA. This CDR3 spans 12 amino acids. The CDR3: CATGERAGELFF. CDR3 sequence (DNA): TGTGCGACGGGGGAGCGAGCTGGGGAGCTGTTTTTT. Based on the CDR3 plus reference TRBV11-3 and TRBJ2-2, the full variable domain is EAGVVQSPRYKIIEKKQPVAFWCNPISGHNTLYWYLQNLGQGPELLIRYENEEAVDDSQLPKDRFSAERLKGVDSTLKIQPAELGDSAVYLCATGERAGELFFGEGSRLTVL.

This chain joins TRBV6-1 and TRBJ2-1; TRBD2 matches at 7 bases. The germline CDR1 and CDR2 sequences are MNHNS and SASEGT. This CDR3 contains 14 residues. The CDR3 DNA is TGTGCATCCATTCGGGGGGTCCTTGGTGGTGAGCAGTTCTTC. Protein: CASIRGVLGGEQFF.

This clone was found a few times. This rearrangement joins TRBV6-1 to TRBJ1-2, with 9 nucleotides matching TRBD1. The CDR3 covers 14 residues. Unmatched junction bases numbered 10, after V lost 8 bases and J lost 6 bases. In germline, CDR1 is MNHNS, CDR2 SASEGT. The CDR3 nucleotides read TGTGCCAGCTTACTCTCCGGGACAGGGAATGGCTACACCTTC. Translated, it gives CASLLSGTGNGYTF.

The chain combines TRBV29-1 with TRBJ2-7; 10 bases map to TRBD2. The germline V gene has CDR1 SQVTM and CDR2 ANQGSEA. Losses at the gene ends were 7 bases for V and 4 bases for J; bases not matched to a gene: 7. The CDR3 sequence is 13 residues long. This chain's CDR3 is CSAVLAGQYEQYF. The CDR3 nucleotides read TGCAGCGCTGTACTAGCGGGACAGTACGAGCAGTACTTC.

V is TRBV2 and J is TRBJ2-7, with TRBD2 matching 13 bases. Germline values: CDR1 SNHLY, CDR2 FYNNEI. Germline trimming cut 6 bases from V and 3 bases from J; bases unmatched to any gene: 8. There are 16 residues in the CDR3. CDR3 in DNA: TGTGCCAGCAGGGAGCCGGGACTAGCGGGAATCTACGAGCAGTACTTC. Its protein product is CASREPGLAGIYEQYF.

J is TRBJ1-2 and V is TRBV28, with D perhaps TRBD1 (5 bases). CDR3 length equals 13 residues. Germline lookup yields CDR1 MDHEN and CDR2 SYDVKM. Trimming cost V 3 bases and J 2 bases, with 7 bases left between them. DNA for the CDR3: TGTGCCAGCAGTTTGGACAAGAACTATGGCTACACCTTC. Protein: CASSLDKNYGYTF.

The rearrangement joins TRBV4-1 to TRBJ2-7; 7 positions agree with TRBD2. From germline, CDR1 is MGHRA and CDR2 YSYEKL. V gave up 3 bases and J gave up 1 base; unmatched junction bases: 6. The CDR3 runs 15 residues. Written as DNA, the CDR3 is TGCGCCAGCAGCCAGACTAGCTCCTCTTCCTACGAGCAGTACTTC. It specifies CASSQTSSSSYEQYF.

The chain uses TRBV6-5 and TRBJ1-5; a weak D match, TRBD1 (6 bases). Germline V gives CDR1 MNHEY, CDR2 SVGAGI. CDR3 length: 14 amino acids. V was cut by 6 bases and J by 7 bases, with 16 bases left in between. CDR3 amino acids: CASRGPGVRQPQHF. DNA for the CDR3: TGTGCCAGCAGGGGTCCAGGGGTAAGGCAGCCCCAGCATTTT.

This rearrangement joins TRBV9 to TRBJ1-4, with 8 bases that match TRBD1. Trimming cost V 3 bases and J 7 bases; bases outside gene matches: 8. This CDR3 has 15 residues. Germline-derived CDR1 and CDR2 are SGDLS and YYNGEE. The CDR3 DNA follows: TGTGCCAGCAGCGCTGGACAGGGTAGAAGTGAAAAACTGTTTTTT. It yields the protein CASSAGQGRSEKLFF.

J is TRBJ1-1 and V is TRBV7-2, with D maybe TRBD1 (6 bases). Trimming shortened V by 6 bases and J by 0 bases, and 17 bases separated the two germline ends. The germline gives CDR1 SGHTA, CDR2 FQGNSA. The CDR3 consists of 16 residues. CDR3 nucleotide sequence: TGTGCCAGCAGTTCCCGGGACACCTATTTGAACACTGAAGCTTTCTTT. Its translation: CASSSRDTYLNTEAFF.

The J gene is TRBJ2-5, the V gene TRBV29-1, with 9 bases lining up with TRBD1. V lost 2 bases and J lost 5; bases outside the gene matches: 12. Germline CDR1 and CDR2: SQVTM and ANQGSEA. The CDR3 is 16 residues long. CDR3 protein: CSVERQGVGGQETQYF. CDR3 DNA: TGCAGCGTTGAAAGACAGGGGGTTGGGGGGCAGGAGACCCAGTACTTC.

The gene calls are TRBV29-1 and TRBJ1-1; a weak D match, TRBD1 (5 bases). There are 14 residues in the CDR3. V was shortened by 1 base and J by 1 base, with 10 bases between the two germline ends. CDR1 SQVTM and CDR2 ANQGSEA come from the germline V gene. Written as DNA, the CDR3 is TGCAGCGTTGAAGCTCAGGGCCAGAACACTGAAGCTTTCTTT. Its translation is CSVEAQGQNTEAFF.

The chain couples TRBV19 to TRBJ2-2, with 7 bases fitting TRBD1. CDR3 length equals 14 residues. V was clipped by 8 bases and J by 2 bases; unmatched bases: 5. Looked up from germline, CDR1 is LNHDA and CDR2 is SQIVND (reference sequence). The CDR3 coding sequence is TGTGCCAGTTTTGGGACAGATAACACCGGGGAGCTGTTTTTT. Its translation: CASFGTDNTGELFF.

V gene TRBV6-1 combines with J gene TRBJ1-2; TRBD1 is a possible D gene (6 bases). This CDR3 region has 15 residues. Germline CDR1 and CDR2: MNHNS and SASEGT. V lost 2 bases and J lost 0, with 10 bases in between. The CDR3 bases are TGTGCCAGCAGTGAAATTGGGACAACTAACTATGGCTACACCTTC. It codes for CASSEIGTTNYGYTF.